This is a list of T cell receptor beta chains from one sample in a study of T cell changes during pregnancy in multiple sclerosis. Sequencing used immunoSEQ multiplex PCR; TCRdb keeps in-frame clones, though not all of them. In the table there are tens of thousands of clones, 90% to 95% of which are singletons. This material consisted of CD4+ T cells from peripheral blood mononuclear cells, taken in the second trimester of pregnancy. The receptors were sampled from a female donor with multiple sclerosis, enrolled in a pregnancy study. Each CDR3 is given without its conserved first and last residue. Fields, in order: V gene, J gene, CDR3 protein.

TRBV6-5	TRBJ1-5	ASRSRVRGNQPQH
TRBV27	TRBJ1-6	ASSFRHLSSYNSPLH
TRBV6-5	TRBJ2-7	ASSYGGRTYEQY
TRBV6-1	TRBJ1-2	ASSEGGRQAHGYT
TRBV18	TRBJ1-3	ASSPGTYSGNTIY
TRBV6-1	TRBJ2-5	ASSPTPNREETQY
TRBV7-9	TRBJ1-2	ASSPNSNYGYT
TRBV29-1	TRBJ1-1	SVRWWTLEAF
TRBV19	TRBJ2-3	ASAGTGADTQY
TRBV9	TRBJ2-7	ASSRTSGSVYEQY
TRBV30	TRBJ1-6	AWTEIWTEKNSPLH
TRBV7-7	TRBJ2-5	ASSAGQDQETQY
TRBV7-2	TRBJ2-7	ASSLAYSAYEQY
TRBV5-1	TRBJ2-5	ASSSNQETQY
TRBV30	TRBJ2-7	AWGGSFYEQY
TRBV5-1	TRBJ2-3	ASNQPGQGTDTQY
TRBV6-1	TRBJ1-4	ASSGTGTGVKEKLF
TRBV19	TRBJ2-5	ASSIGQQETQY
TRBV5-1	TRBJ2-5	ASSSGQGKETQY
TRBV5-4	TRBJ2-3	ASSLWTGGTDTQY
TRBV7-9	TRBJ1-2	ASSPTGFNYGYT
TRBV5-1	TRBJ2-5	ASSGQGVLETQY
TRBV6-5	TRBJ1-1	ASSSPQGSTEAF
TRBV7-2	TRBJ1-1	ASRGQGNTEAF
TRBV7-8	TRBJ1-1	ASSLDLNTEAF
TRBV4-2	TRBJ2-5	ASSQAFGSGGEGETQY
TRBV13	TRBJ1-1	ASSLRRTEAF
TRBV29-1	TRBJ1-6	SVGAGEGSPLH
TRBV10-3	TRBJ2-7	AISKDRDTTYEQY
TRBV11-2	TRBJ2-2	ASSLEVPRAVRTGELF
TRBV30	TRBJ2-7	AWSARTGSEQY
TRBV5-6	TRBJ2-5	ASSGELGLAGKETQY
TRBV5-6	TRBJ2-5	ASSLGRGMETQY
TRBV5-1	TRBJ2-5	ASSNPGTGSGTQY
TRBV7-2	TRBJ2-7	ASSFAGGSYEQY
TRBV7-6	TRBJ2-7	ASSQAGYEQY
TRBV9	TRBJ2-1	ASSVASGTYNEQF
TRBV29-1	TRBJ2-3	SARGSSTDTQY
TRBV18	TRBJ1-2	ASSGGTNYGYT
TRBV6-5	TRBJ1-1	ASSYVGVETEAF
TRBV7-6	TRBJ1-6	ASSLEAAGRPNSPLH
TRBV5-1	TRBJ1-1	ASSTNPGVTEAF
TRBV19	TRBJ1-2	ASSMREGVYGYT
TRBV12-5	TRBJ1-5	ASAVDRGNQPQH
TRBV9	TRBJ2-3	ASSVEGGSRGTDTQY
TRBV29-1	TRBJ2-2	SLEEGQYNTGELF
TRBV7-2	TRBJ2-1	ASSFYAGTGANEQF
TRBV19	TRBJ2-3	ASRPGGARTDTQY
TRBV2	TRBJ1-2	ASSPGGMFGYT
TRBV7-9	TRBJ2-5	ASSRPEGSRETQY
TRBV29-1	TRBJ1-1	SGKPRVNTEAF
TRBV18	TRBJ1-1	ASSPREFGGAF
TRBV10-3	TRBJ1-2	AISVGTATNYGYT